Below, one TCR beta chain is given with its context. Its antigen is as yet unknown. CDR3 length equals 21 residues. The sample originates from a study of T cell responses to AZD1222 COVID-19 vaccine. Study-wide context: Samples with a second dose at about 4 or about 12 weeks were pooled together. Study outcomes and limitations: Donors were chiefly white British, with a greater number of females, and clonal diversity was perhaps underestimated.

Profiled with immunoSEQ multiplex PCR; TCRdb holds only in-frame clones, not every one. The sample has more than 95,000 clones; roughly 90% are singletons. This chain uses TRBV21-1 with TRBJ1-6. TRBV21-1 corresponds to a pseudogene. Here the sequenced sample was peripheral blood, taken on day 0 of AZD1222 vaccination. This TCR was sampled from an adult in good health. CDR3 sequence reads: CASRHKTGAPRESSYNSPLHF. DNA for the CDR3: TGTGCCAGCAGACACAAAACGGGGGCCCCCAGGGAGAGCTCCTATAATTCACCCCTCCACTTT.